The source of this T cell receptor beta chain is a study of Tregs in tolerant kidney transplant recipients. The nonmyeloablative bone marrow transplants came from related graft donors, with transient mixed chimerism. CD4+CD25+CD127- Tregs, CD4+CD25- non-Tregs, CD4 and CD8 cells were sorted. V lost 5 bases and J lost 6, with 13 bases in between. The CDR3 is 13 residues long. CDR1 and CDR2 from the germline V gene are SGHAT and FQNNGV. Libraries were prepared by immunoSEQ multiplex PCR; TCRdb keeps only in-frame clonotypes and omits some of them. This table has about 81,000 clones, roughly 90% appearing once.

The receptor was derived from a human patient who received a combined kidney and bone marrow transplant. Some T cells could come from the graft donor. The sequences come from CD4+ T cells from blood (PBMCs), collected 24 months after the transplant. This chain uses TRBV11-2 with TRBJ1-1, with D possibly TRBD1 on 5 matching bases. The CDR3 DNA follows: TGTGCCAGCAGCCTGGGGCGGGGGGCTGAAGCTTTCTTT. Translating it yields CASSLGRGAEAFF. The full variable domain, its missing parts supplied by reference TRBV11-2 and TRBJ1-1, is EAGVAQSPRYKIIEKRQSVAFWCNPISGHATLYWYQQILGQGPKLLIQFQNNGVVDDSQLPKDRFSAERLKGVDSTLKIQPAKLEDSAVYLCASSLGRGAEAFFGQGTRLTVV.